Sequencing of this T cell receptor (beta chain) was carried out in a study of vaccination and CD4 T cells after COVID-19. Sequenced with the Oncomine TCR Beta short-read assay was DNA taken from cultured CD4+ T cells. DNA came from CD4+ T cells after culture. TCRdb reprocessed the PCR reads with MiXCR, giving one entry per CDR3 protein. The data hold 4,500 to 5,000 distinct CDR3 sequences, with more than 75% observed a single time. Treatment specified: roughly 10-day PBMC culture with coronavirus spike peptide pools or control peptides (ViraFEST assay). Via ViraFEST, peptide pools expanded antigen-specific T cells before TCR sequencing. Positivity by PCR occurred from March to December 2020, a period that predated US Alpha, Beta and Delta variants. This clonotype was picked up a small number of times. Its antigen is not identified. The CDR3 runs to 17 residues. Looked up from germline, CDR1 is DFQATT and CDR2 is SNEGSKA (reference sequence). After removal of 5 bases from V and 0 bases from J, the junction contained 14 bases not matched to a gene.

Regarding the study as a whole: Convalescent patients had 304 of 307 vaccine-specific clones showing spike mono-reactivity.

The sequence came from a human donor who had recovered from COVID-19. Material for sequencing was CD4+ T cells from blood, cultured in vitro. The genes are TRBV20-1 and TRBJ1-2; 8 bases match TRBD1. The CDR3 loop is CSAPRQGRDRANYGYTF. The CDR3 DNA sequence: TGCAGTGCTCCGAGACAGGGGAGGGATCGAGCTAACTATGGCTACACCTTC.